These 21 T cell receptor beta chains were sequenced from one sample in a study of CD8 T cells in Susac syndrome. Reverse transcription of roughly 0.5 to 1 ug RNA was performed with random hexamers. MiXCR was run by TCRdb on the immunoSEQ multiplex PCR reads, yielding one entry per CDR3 protein. The data show about 130,000 distinct CDR3 sequences, under 95% seen once. The specimen sequenced was CD8+ T cells from PBMCs. The receptors stem from a human donor with multiple sclerosis.

The genes are TRBV12-3 or TRBV12-4 and TRBJ2-5; TRBD1 might be the D (6 bases). V was clipped by 7 bases and J by 2 bases, with 14 bases between them. The CDR3 is made up of 14 amino acids. The CDR3 loop is CASMDSEVQETQYF. CDR3 coding DNA: TGTGCCAGCATGGACAGCGAAGTACAAGAGACCCAGTACTTC.

The chain is built from TRBV30 and TRBJ2-1, with D hard to call. The CDR3 totals 16 residues. The V gene's germline CDR1 is GTSNPN and CDR2 SVGIG (reference sequence). Trimming shortened V by 4 bases and J by 6 bases, and 22 bases separated the two germline ends. The CDR3 coding sequence is TGTGCCTGGACCCCTCTCGCGGCTCTTTTCTTCAATGAGCAGTTCTTC. Translating it yields CAWTPLAALFFNEQFF.

This chain joins TRBV29-1 and TRBJ2-1; maybe TRBD2 (5 bases). This CDR3 contains 12 residues. V lost 6 bases and J 6 bases, leaving 12 bases between the germline ends. Per germline, CDR1 SQVTM and CDR2 ANQGSEA. The CDR3, as DNA: TGCAGCGTGAGGGTCCTTGCCAATGAGCAGTTCTTC. This sequence encodes CSVRVLANEQFF.

This chain links TRBV7-2 with TRBJ2-4; 12 bases align to TRBD2. Looked up from germline, CDR1 is SGHTA and CDR2 is FQGNSA. The CDR3 runs 17 residues. The V segment lost 5 bases and the J segment 0 bases; nucleotides outside the gene matches: 5. The CDR3 here is CASSPGLAGVAKNIQYF. DNA of the CDR3: TGTGCCAGCAGCCCGGGACTAGCGGGCGTAGCCAAAAACATTCAGTACTTC.

The rearrangement joins TRBV7-9 to TRBJ1-1, with unresolved D. CDR1 and CDR2 from the germline V gene are SEHNR and FQNEAQ (reference sequence). This CDR3 spans 15 amino acids. V was pared by 6 bases and J by 1 base, with 15 bases between. CDR3 protein: CASRGRLKGNTEAFF. CDR3 DNA: TGTGCCAGCAGGGGCCGTCTGAAGGGGAACACTGAAGCTTTCTTT.

The chain carries TRBV5-1 and TRBJ2-1; D ambiguous. The CDR3 length is 15 residues. Germline CDR1 and CDR2: SGHRS and YFSETQ. Trimming shortened V by 7 bases and J by 2 bases, and 16 bases separated the two germline ends. CDR3 loop: CASSSGARAYNEQFF. The CDR3 nucleotides are TGCGCCAGCTCCTCCGGCGCTAGGGCCTACAATGAGCAGTTCTTC.

The chain carries TRBV29-1 and TRBJ2-1, with 8 bases identical to TRBD2. The V gene's germline CDR1 is SQVTM and CDR2 ANQGSEA. The CDR3 is 17 residues long. Unmatched junction bases numbered 23, after V lost 8 bases and J lost 8 bases. The CDR3 region is CSSVAETSAHPGDEQFF. The CDR3 DNA is TGCAGCTCCGTCGCGGAGACTAGCGCCCACCCCGGGGATGAGCAGTTCTTC.

The V gene is TRBV27, the J gene TRBJ2-7; TRBD2 is a possible D gene (5 bases). The CDR3 has 13 amino acids. Germline V gene data show CDR1 as MNHEY and CDR2 as SMNVEV (reference sequence). Trimming left V 6 bases short and J 4 bases short, with 13 bases between. The CDR3 sequence is CASRPSGEYEQYF. Written as DNA, the CDR3 is TGTGCCAGCAGACCCAGCGGAGAGTACGAGCAGTACTTC.

The chain carries TRBV11-2 and TRBJ1-2; 7 bases agree with TRBD1. V dropped 11 bases and J dropped 4; count of bases not matched to a gene: 4. The CDR3 is 11 residues long. Germline-derived CDR1 and CDR2 are SGHAT and FQNNGV. The CDR3 DNA reads TGTGCCGCAGGGACAGCCTATGGCTACACCTTC. Its protein product is CAAGTAYGYTF. The full variable domain, in which reference TRBV11-2 and TRBJ1-2 provide the parts outside the CDR3, is EAGVAQSPRYKIIEKRQSVAFWCNPISGHATLYWYQQILGQGPKLLIQFQNNGVVDDSQLPKDRFSAERLKGVDSTLKIQPAKLEDSAVYLCAAGTAYGYTFGSGTRLTVV.

The chain links TRBV3-1 to TRBJ2-7, with D perhaps TRBD2 (6 bases). Germline V CDR1 and CDR2: LGHDT, YNNKEL (reference sequence). The CDR3 loop spans 14 amino acids. The V gene lost 1 base and the J gene lost 2 bases, with 9 bases spanning the gap. CDR3 region: CASSQVVAAYEQYF. The CDR3 DNA reads as TGTGCCAGCAGCCAAGTGGTAGCGGCCTACGAGCAGTACTTC.

This chain uses TRBV24-1 with TRBJ2-2; TRBD1 is a possible D gene (6 bases). The CDR3 sequence is 15 residues long. Germline loops: CDR1 KGHDR, CDR2 SFDVKD. The V end was cut by 3 bases, the J end by 1 base, with 8 bases between. The CDR3 spells CATSDADRNTGELFF. The CDR3 nucleotides are TGTGCCACCAGTGATGCGGACAGGAACACCGGGGAGCTGTTTTTT.

The chain employs TRBV6-5 and TRBJ1-1; TRBD1 might be the D (5 bases). Germline V gives CDR1 MNHEY, CDR2 SVGAGI. The CDR3 runs 12 residues. Trimming shortened V by 6 bases and J by 7 bases, and 12 bases separated the two germline ends. Here the CDR3 reads CASSSGPNEAFF. CDR3 nucleotide sequence: TGTGCCAGCAGCTCGGGACCGAATGAAGCTTTCTTT.

The chain joins TRBV27 to TRBJ1-1; no clear D gene. Germline V gene sequence: CDR1 MNHEY, CDR2 SMNVEV (reference sequence). CDR3 length: 16 amino acids. V lost 6 bases, J lost 3 bases, and 20 bases lay in between. This CDR3 reads CASSLGQTLRHTEAFF. CDR3 nucleotides: TGTGCCAGCAGCTTGGGTCAGACCCTTCGGCACACTGAAGCTTTCTTT.

This sequence joins TRBV19 and TRBJ1-2; D unclear. The CDR3 has 13 residues. The germline CDR1 and CDR2 sequences are LNHDA and SQIVND (reference sequence). The V end was cut by 5 bases, the J end by 4 bases, with 11 bases between. CDR3 DNA sequence: TGTGCCAGTAGTCCCGACGGCCTCTATGGCTACACCTTC. This codes for CASSPDGLYGYTF.

This clonotype has a single count. This sequence joins TRBV2 and TRBJ2-1; no firm D call. Germline V gives CDR1 SNHLY, CDR2 FYNNEI. This CDR3 comprises 10 residues. With 7 bases removed from V and 5 bases from J, the gap between germline ends came to 3 bases. The CDR3 reads CASNHNEQFF. CDR3 in DNA: TGTGCCAGCAACCACAATGAGCAGTTCTTC.

This chain connects TRBV13 to TRBJ2-7; 9 nucleotides agree with TRBD2. The CDR3 has 16 residues. The V segment lost 5 bases and the J segment 4 bases; nucleotides outside the gene matches: 12. Germline CDR1 reads PRHDT; CDR2 reads FYEKMQ (reference sequence). As DNA, the CDR3 is TGTGCCAGCAGCCCTATCGCGGGGCGGGAGGGGTACGAGCAGTACTTC. It encodes CASSPIAGREGYEQYF.

This rearrangement joins TRBV9 to TRBJ1-1; D possibly corresponds to TRBD1 (6 bases). The germline gives CDR1 SGDLS, CDR2 YYNGEE. CDR3 length: 14 amino acids. V was trimmed by 0 bases and J by 1 base, leaving 7 bases between them. The CDR3 protein is CASSVGTENTEAFF. CDR3 coding DNA: TGTGCCAGCAGCGTAGGGACAGAGAACACTGAAGCTTTCTTT. Supplemented by reference TRBV9 and TRBJ1-1, the full variable domain reads DSGVTQTPKHLITATGQRVTLRCSPRSGDLSVYWYQQSLDQGLQFLIQYYNGEERAKGNILERFSAQQFPDLHSELNLSSLELGDSALYFCASSVGTENTEAFFGQGTRLTVV.

The CDR3 protein is CATKGLYNEQFF. The CDR3 DNA follows: TGTGCCACCAAGGGCCTATACAATGAGCAGTTCTTC. J is TRBJ2-1 and V is TRBV24-1, with unresolved D. V lost 8 bases, J lost 4 bases, and 8 bases lay in between. Germline V gives CDR1 KGHDR, CDR2 SFDVKD. This CDR3 has 12 amino acids.

This clonotype has only one observation. The chain recombines TRBV7-9 with TRBJ1-2, with 7 nucleotides matching TRBD1. The trim removed 5 bases at V and 8 bases at J, leaving 14 bases unmatched. Germline assignment: CDR1 SEHNR and CDR2 FQNEAQ (reference sequence). The CDR3 loop spans 15 amino acids. The CDR3 sequence: CASSADREGLRGYTF. CDR3 in DNA: TGTGCCAGCAGCGCAGACAGGGAGGGTCTAAGAGGCTACACCTTC. Based on the CDR3 plus reference TRBV7-9 and TRBJ1-2, the full variable domain is DTGVSQNPRHKITKRGQNVTFRCDPISEHNRLYWYRQTLGQGPEFLTYFQNEAQLEKSRLLSDRFSAERPKGSFSTLEIQRTEQGDSAMYLCASSADREGLRGYTFGSGTRLTVV.

V is TRBV5-1 and J is TRBJ2-7, with 9 bases aligning to TRBD1. V lost 4 bases and J lost 3; bases outside the gene matches: 8. The CDR3 extends over 15 amino acids. CDR1 is SGHRS, CDR2 YFSETQ, per germline. CDR3 region: CASSTGGGEYYEQYF. The CDR3 region has the DNA TGCGCCAGCAGCACAGGGGGCGGGGAATACTACGAGCAGTACTTC.

The chain uses TRBV19 and TRBJ1-2; D not certain. The germline V and J ends were trimmed by 0 bases and 3 bases, with 2 bases remaining between them. Germline V gene lookup returns CDR1 LNHDA and CDR2 SQIVND (reference sequence). This CDR3 has 12 amino acids. Here the CDR3 reads CASSIDYYGYTF. The CDR3 DNA is TGTGCCAGTAGTATAGACTACTATGGCTACACCTTC.